This TCR beta chain was identified in a study of T cell repertoires in cytomegalovirus infection. Study-wide background: The authors used CMV epitopes that were HLA-C-restricted (recently identified) and HLA-B-restricted (well studied).

The CDR3 has 14 amino acids. Looked up from germline, CDR1 is SGHTA and CDR2 is FQGNSA. The V and J ends lost 5 bases and 4 bases respectively, with 14 bases between them. This clonotype was detected many times. Its antigen is not known. TCRdb ran MiXCR on the reads and lists one entry per CDR3 protein. The table has approximately 910,000 distinct CDR3 sequences, roughly 30% seen once. The chain uses TRBV7-2 and TRBJ1-2; weak D call: TRBD1 (6 bases). This sequence was found in a human donor in good health (CMV status not recorded). Some clones in this sample may be carry-over from other donors' samples. The material was cultured CD8+ T cells from PBMCs, obtained from culture after CMV antigen stimulation. In DNA, the CDR3 is TGTGCCAGCAGCCCAGACGGCAGGGGCTATGGCTACACCTTC. The encoded protein is CASSPDGRGYGYTF.